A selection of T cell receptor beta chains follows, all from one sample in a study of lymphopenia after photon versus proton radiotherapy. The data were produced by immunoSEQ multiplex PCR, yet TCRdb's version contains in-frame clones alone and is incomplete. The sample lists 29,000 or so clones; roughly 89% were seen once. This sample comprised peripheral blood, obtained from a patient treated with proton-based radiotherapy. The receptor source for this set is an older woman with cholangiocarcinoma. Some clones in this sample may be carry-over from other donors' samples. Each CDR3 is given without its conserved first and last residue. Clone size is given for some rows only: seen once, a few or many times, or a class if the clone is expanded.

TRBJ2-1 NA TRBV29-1 SVEVRRFGEQF
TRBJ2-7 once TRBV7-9 ASSGGGAGAYEQY
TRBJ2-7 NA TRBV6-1 ASSEEVRGRRYEQY
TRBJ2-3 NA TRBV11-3 ASSLAATDTQY
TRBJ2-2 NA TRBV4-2 ASSQPQFEAVFTGELF
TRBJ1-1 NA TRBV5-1 ASSRGQNLNTEAF
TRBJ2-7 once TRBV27 ASSRGGEYEQY
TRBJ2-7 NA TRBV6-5 ASSREGGTYEQY
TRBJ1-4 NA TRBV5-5 ASTFSRGEKLF
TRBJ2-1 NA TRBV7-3 ASSKGLAGIYNEQF
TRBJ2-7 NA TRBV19 ASSIAGRGYEQY
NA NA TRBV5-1 ASSVGAKYEQY
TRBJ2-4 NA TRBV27 ASSFEAGWAKNIQY
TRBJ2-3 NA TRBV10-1 ASSDHQHTDTQY
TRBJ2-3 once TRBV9 ASSVDGGVVDTQY
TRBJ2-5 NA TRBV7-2 ASSSGNVETQY
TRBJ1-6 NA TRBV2 ASGDYGTG
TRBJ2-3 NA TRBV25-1 ASSAFLVADTQY
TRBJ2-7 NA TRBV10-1 ASIPRDREGRSYEQY
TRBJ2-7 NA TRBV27 ASSLSWASGFAYEQY
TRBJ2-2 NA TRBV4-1 ASSRQGPTGELF
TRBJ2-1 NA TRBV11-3 ASSQRLRNNEQF
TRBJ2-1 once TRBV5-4 ASRPGLAGDNEQF
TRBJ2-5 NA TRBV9 ASSVGGLAGGPYGETQY
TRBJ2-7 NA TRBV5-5 ASSFRTGGFGLSEQY
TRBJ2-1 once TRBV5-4 ASRSSFSSYNEQF
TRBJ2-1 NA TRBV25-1 ASSLLTSGRYNEQF
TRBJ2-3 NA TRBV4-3 ASSQGGAGLVTDTQY
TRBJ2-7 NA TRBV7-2 ASSLAAQDYEQY
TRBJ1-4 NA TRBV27 ASSQRFDEKLF
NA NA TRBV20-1 SASGLDEQY